The T cell receptor beta chain described here comes from a study of T cells in localized non-small cell lung cancer. TCRdb's table, derived via immunoSEQ multiplex PCR, lists solely in-frame clones and lacks some. The sample includes about 24,000 clones, 75% to 90% of them seen just once. V gave up 4 bases and J gave up 14 bases, with 12 bases separating them. The length of the CDR3 is 11 residues. Germline V CDR1 and CDR2: SEHNR, FQNEAQ (reference sequence). Here the sequenced sample was peripheral blood, taken before any cancer treatment. The rearrangement joins TRBV7-9 to TRBJ1-3; D might be TRBD1 (5 bases). This clonotype was obtained from a man aged 35-75 years with stage I squamous cell lung carcinoma. In DNA, the CDR3 is TGTGCCAGCAGCTGGGGCAGGGCTTTATATTTT. Its protein product is CASSWGRALYF.